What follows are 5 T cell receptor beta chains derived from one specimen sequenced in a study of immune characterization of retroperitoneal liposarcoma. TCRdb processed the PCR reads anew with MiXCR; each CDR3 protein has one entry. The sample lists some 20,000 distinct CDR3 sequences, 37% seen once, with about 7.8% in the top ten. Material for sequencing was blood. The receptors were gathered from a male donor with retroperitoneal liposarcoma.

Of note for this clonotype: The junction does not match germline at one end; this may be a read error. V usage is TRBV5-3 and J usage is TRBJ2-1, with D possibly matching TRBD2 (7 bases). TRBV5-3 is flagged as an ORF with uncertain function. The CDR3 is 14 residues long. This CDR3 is CASSPWGGHNERYF. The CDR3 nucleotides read TGTGCCAGCAGCCCCTGGGGGGGCCACAATGAGCGGTACTTC.

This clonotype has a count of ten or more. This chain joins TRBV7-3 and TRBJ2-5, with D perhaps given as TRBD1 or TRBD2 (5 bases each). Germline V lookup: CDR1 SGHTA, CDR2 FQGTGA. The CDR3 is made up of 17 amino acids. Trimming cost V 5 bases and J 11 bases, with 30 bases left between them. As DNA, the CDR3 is TGTGCCAGCAGCCTTCATCCTCCGAGGGGCCCCAACAATGAGCAGTACTTC. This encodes CASSLHPPRGPNNEQYF.

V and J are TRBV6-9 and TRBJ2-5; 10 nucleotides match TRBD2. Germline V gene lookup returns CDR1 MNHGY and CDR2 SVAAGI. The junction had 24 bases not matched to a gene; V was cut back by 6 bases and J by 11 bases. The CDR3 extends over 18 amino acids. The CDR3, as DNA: TGTGCCAGCAGAGCGGCTAGCGGGGGTCATTGGTCCAACAATGAGCAGTACTTC. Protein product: CASRAASGGHWSNNEQYF.

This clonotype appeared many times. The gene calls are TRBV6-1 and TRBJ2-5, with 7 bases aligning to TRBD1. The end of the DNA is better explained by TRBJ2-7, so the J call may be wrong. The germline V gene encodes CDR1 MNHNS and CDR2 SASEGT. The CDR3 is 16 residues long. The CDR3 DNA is TGTGCCAGCAGTTTCCGCATGCCGGGACAGTCCTACGAGCAGTACTTC. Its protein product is CASSFRMPGQSYEQYF.

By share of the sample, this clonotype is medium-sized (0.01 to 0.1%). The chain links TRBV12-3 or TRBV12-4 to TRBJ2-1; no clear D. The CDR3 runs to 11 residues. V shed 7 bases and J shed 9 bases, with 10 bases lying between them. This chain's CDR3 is CASTLEGEQFF. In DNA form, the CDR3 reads TGTGCCAGCACCTTAGAAGGTGAGCAGTTCTTC.